The 4 T cell receptor beta chains reported below all come from one sample, sequenced in a study of blood T cell repertoires in COVID-19. Data came from immunoSEQ multiplex PCR; TCRdb stores just in-frame clones and leaves some out. The sample yields 210,000 or so clones, about nine tenths seen once. The sample taken for sequencing was peripheral blood. The receptors come from a man aged 50-59 years with acute or convalescent COVID-19.

The V gene is TRBV12-3 or TRBV12-4, the J gene TRBJ1-4; TRBD1 matches at 8 bases. This CDR3 is built from 13 residues. Unmatched junction bases numbered 5, after V lost 10 bases and J lost 4 bases. CDR3 region: CAILTGVNEKLFF. For the CDR3, the DNA is TGTGCCATCCTGACAGGGGTTAATGAAAAACTGTTTTTT.

The chain couples TRBV7-3 to TRBJ1-1; D perhaps matches TRBD1 (5 bases). Germline assignment: CDR1 SGHTA and CDR2 FQGTGA. The CDR3 length is 14 residues. The V end lost 5 bases, the J end lost 3 bases, and 13 bases lay between the germline ends. CDR3 protein: CASSQQSGDTEAFF. In DNA form, the CDR3 reads TGTGCCAGCAGCCAACAATCGGGGGACACTGAAGCTTTCTTT.

The chain couples TRBV2 to TRBJ2-7, with 8 bases identical to TRBD2. After removal of 5 bases from V and 2 bases from J, the junction contained 11 bases not matched to a gene. Germline lookup yields CDR1 SNHLY and CDR2 FYNNEI. This CDR3 is built from 16 residues. The CDR3 DNA reads TGTGCCAGCAGTTCCCGCGGGGGGTCCTGGCCCTACGAGCAGTACTTC. This translates into CASSSRGGSWPYEQYF.

The chain links TRBV30 to TRBJ1-1; D unclear. V gave up 2 bases and J gave up 6 bases, with 7 bases separating them. There are 11 residues in the CDR3. Per germline, CDR1 GTSNPN and CDR2 SVGIG (reference sequence). This CDR3 reads CAWSLASEAFF. CDR3 in DNA: TGTGCCTGGAGTTTAGCCTCTGAAGCTTTCTTT.